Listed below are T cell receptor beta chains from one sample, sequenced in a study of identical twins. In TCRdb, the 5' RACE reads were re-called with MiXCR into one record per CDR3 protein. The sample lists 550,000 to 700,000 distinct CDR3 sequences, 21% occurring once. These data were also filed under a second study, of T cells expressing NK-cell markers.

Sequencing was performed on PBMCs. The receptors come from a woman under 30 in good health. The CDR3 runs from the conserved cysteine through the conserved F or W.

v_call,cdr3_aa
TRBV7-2,CASSLSLRGVYEQYF
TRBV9,CASSGGLARNEQFF
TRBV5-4,CASSQGTSGFDEQFF
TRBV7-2,CASSLLAGPTDTQYF
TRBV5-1,CASSLEERLLETQYF
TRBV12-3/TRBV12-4,CATRGGGLQYF
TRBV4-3,CASSQALAAYNEQFF
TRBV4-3,CASSQEAGYNEQFF
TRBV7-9,CASRPGGTDTQYF
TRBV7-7,CASSPGGDDAYNYGYTF
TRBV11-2,CASSLGPGLYTGELFF
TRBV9,CASSVKGGDTQYF
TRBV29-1,CSVVTPLYNEQFF
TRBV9,CASSVTLVDEQYF
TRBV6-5,CASSYGGAFSNQPQHF
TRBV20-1,CSARDAGVEQYF
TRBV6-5,CASNDRGGYTF
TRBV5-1,CATGRTGGSYNEQFF
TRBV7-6,CASSLVQDGLLSQHF
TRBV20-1,CSPGGNGEAFF
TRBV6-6,CASSTGGGYTF
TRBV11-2,CASSLIGTSGSQRKTQYF
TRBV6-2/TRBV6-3,CASSYVVGSGQYNEQFF
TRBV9,CASSVGLVVSQETQYF
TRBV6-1,CASSPNWGTEAFF
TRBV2,CASSEGVRGQPQHF
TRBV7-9,CASSLYRSHGTLSYTF
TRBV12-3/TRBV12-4,CASSLRHTSYNEQFF
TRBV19,CASSIGTPNEQFF
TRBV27,CASSLSRRTTYEQYF
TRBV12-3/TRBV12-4,CASRTAGVNTGELFF
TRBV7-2,CASSPTTSGSIRDTQYF
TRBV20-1,CSLTGLKKVTDTQYF
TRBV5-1,CASSGGTSDTGELFF
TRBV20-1,CSGRGYYGYTF
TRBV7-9,CASSLFSSDTQYF
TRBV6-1,CASSDSGRAWDTQYF
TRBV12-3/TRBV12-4,CASTVGGAAYGYTF
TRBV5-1,CASSDPGTGGDGYTF
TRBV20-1,CSAEVLQETQYF
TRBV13,CASSLRRGVLYEQYF
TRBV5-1,CASSTTGMGVTEAFF
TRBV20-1,CSAIRQGGNTEAFF
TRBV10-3,CAARQSNTEAFF
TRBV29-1,CSVLSLAEEETQYF
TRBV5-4,CASLASGGAKETQYF
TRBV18,CASSGAYSPLHF
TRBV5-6,CASSLRRQAFSGANVLTF
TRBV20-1,CSARVLGGSSYEQYF
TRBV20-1,CSALGAGEPDTQYF
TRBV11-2,CASSYYREDNEQYF
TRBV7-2,CASGNQGASYNEQFF
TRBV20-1,CSALGTGTSGITDTQYF
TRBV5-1,CASSPRDRRTDTQYF
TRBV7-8,CASSPMRAFRSYEQYF
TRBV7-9,CASSLVAWTSGYEQYF
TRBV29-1,CSALENEQYF
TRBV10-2,CATLQGLAGVHTGELFF